A single sample gave rise to the 18 T cell receptor beta chains below, sequenced in a study of technical replicates of blood from a few donors. Libraries were prepared by immunoSEQ multiplex PCR; TCRdb keeps only in-frame clonotypes and omits some of them. In the table there are fewer than 95,000 clones, roughly 90% of which are singletons. The specimen sequenced was T cells isolated from PBMCs. The source is a human donor in good health.

V and J are TRBV18 and TRBJ2-5; D gene unclear. The germline V gene has CDR1 KGHSH and CDR2 LQKENI. The CDR3 sequence is 14 residues long. V shed 3 bases and J shed 2 bases, with 10 bases lying between them. The CDR3 sequence is CASSPVLLQETQYF. Written as DNA, the CDR3 is TGTGCCAGCTCACCCGTATTGTTACAAGAGACCCAGTACTTC.

V is TRBV19 and J is TRBJ2-1; 9 bases line up with TRBD2. The V and J ends lost 1 base and 7 bases, in that order; junction bases with no gene match: 5. The length of the CDR3 is 15 residues. Per germline, CDR1 LNHDA and CDR2 SQIVND (reference sequence). The CDR3 spells CASSIGGREVNEQFF. The CDR3 DNA follows: TGTGCCAGTAGTATAGGCGGGAGGGAGGTAAATGAGCAGTTCTTC.

Only one count was recorded for this clone. The chain links TRBV15 to TRBJ1-2, with D unclear. The CDR3 contains 14 residues. The germline V gene encodes CDR1 LNHNV and CDR2 YYDKDF (reference sequence). The V gene lost 0 bases and the J gene lost 4 bases, with 9 bases spanning the gap. This chain's CDR3 is CATSREGAAYGYTF. The CDR3 coding sequence is TGTGCCACCAGCAGAGAAGGAGCAGCCTATGGCTACACCTTC.

The rearrangement uses TRBV30 and TRBJ1-2, with D possibly matching TRBD1 (6 bases). The CDR3 spans 13 residues. The ends were cut back, 5 bases at V and 4 bases at J, with 14 bases in the middle. Per the germline V gene, CDR1 is GTSNPN and CDR2 is SVGIG (reference sequence). CDR3 region: CAWAPDSLYGYTF. The CDR3 bases are TGTGCCTGGGCTCCGGACAGCCTCTATGGCTACACCTTC.

The rearrangement joins TRBV28 to TRBJ1-1; D may be TRBD1 (5 bases). From germline, CDR1 is MDHEN and CDR2 SYDVKM. V dropped 5 bases and J dropped 3 bases, with 22 bases sitting between them. The CDR3 length is 17 residues. CDR3 protein: CASSPGGEGVSDTEAFF. Here the CDR3 DNA reads TGTGCCAGCAGTCCCGGGGGTGAAGGGGTTTCGGACACTGAAGCTTTCTTT.

The rearrangement links TRBV30 to TRBJ2-5, with D perhaps TRBD1 (5 bases). Trimming took 7 bases from V and 2 from J, leaving 20 bases between them. The CDR3 totals 15 residues. CDR1 is GTSNPN, CDR2 SVGIG, per germline (reference sequence). CDR3 sequence reads: CAYLGQGPRQETQYF. Here the CDR3 DNA reads TGTGCCTACCTAGGGCAGGGCCCCCGTCAAGAGACCCAGTACTTC. Supplemented by reference TRBV30 and TRBJ2-5, the full variable domain reads SQTIHQWPATLVQPVGSPLSLECTVEGTSNPNLYWYRQAAGRGLQLLFYSVGIGQISSEVPQNLSASRPQDRQFILSSKKLLLSDSGFYLCAYLGQGPRQETQYFGPGTRLLVL.

The gene calls are TRBV6-5 and TRBJ2-3; 9 bases are shared with TRBD2. After removal of 7 bases from V and 0 bases from J, the junction contained 5 bases not matched to a gene. Germline V gene sequence: CDR1 MNHEY, CDR2 SVGAGI. This CDR3 region has 15 residues. In DNA, the CDR3 is TGTGCCAGCACTTCGACTAGCGGAAGCACAGATACGCAGTATTTT. This codes for CASTSTSGSTDTQYF.

The chain joins TRBV27 to TRBJ1-4; D is undetermined. The CDR3 has 14 amino acids. V dropped 2 bases and J dropped 11 bases, with 15 bases sitting between them. Per the germline V gene, CDR1 is MNHEY and CDR2 is SMNVEV (reference sequence). CDR3 amino acids: CASSLGGPSWKLFF. The DNA of the CDR3 is TGTGCCAGCAGTTTAGGAGGGCCCTCATGGAAACTGTTTTTT.

This chain connects TRBV19 to TRBJ1-1; D is unresolved. Germline V gives CDR1 LNHDA, CDR2 SQIVND (reference sequence). V shed 2 bases and J shed 4 bases, with 26 bases lying between them. CDR3 length equals 19 residues. CDR3 region: CASSIIAGSSGMLSTEAFF. CDR3 sequence (DNA): TGTGCCAGTAGTATAATTGCGGGGAGCAGCGGAATGCTGAGCACTGAAGCTTTCTTT.

On this clone itself: Relative to the germline gene, one junction end is altered; a read error may explain this. CDR3 nucleotides: TGCAGTGCTAGTTTTGCGGGAGACCCCGAATTC. Translation gives CSASFAGDPEF. V and J are TRBV20-1 and TRBJ2-7; TRBD2 matches 7 bases. Germline V gives CDR1 DFQATT, CDR2 SNEGSKA (reference sequence). CDR3 length equals 11 residues.

The V gene is TRBV6-4, the J gene TRBJ2-5; a possible D gene is TRBD1 (7 bases). V was shortened by 3 bases and J by 4 bases, with 27 bases between the two germline ends. Germline V lookup: CDR1 MRHNA, CDR2 SNTAGT. The CDR3 loop spans 19 amino acids. The DNA of the CDR3 is TGTGCCAGCAGTGATACACGGAGGGGGCCCCACGTAGCCGGAGAGACCCAGTACTTC. This gives the protein CASSDTRRGPHVAGETQYF.

The rearrangement uses TRBV6-5 and TRBJ2-2; 9 nucleotides match TRBD1. The CDR3 sequence is 13 residues long. After removal of 6 bases from V and 4 bases from J, the junction contained 0 bases not matched to a gene. The V gene's germline CDR1 is MNHEY and CDR2 SVGAGI. The CDR3 region has the DNA TGTGCCAGCAGACAGGGGGCCACCGGGGAGCTGTTTTTT. This sequence encodes CASRQGATGELFF.

V is TRBV18 and J is TRBJ1-2; no clear D. Trimming took 1 base from V and 5 from J, leaving 17 bases between them. Germline lookup yields CDR1 KGHSH and CDR2 LQKENI. This CDR3 is 16 amino acids long. The CDR3 nucleotides are TGTGCCAGCTCACCACTACTTGGGGATGAGGGTTATGGCTACACCTTC. Protein: CASSPLLGDEGYGYTF. The full variable domain, its missing parts supplied by reference TRBV18 and TRBJ1-2, is NAGVMQNPRHLVRRRGQEARLRCSPMKGHSHVYWYRQLPEEGLKFMVYLQKENIIDESGMPKERFSAEFPKEGPSILRIQQVVRGDSAAYFCASSPLLGDEGYGYTFGSGTRLTVV.

This chain connects TRBV5-4 to TRBJ2-7; 8 bases fit TRBD2. Trimming cost V 1 base and J 5 bases; bases outside gene matches: 8. The CDR3 sequence is 15 residues long. The V gene's germline CDR1 is SGHNT and CDR2 YYREEE (reference sequence). CDR3: CASSLIREGLNEQYF. CDR3 coding DNA: TGTGCCAGCAGCTTGATACGGGAGGGCCTCAACGAGCAGTACTTC.

The V gene is TRBV4-1, the J gene TRBJ2-7, with TRBD1 matching over 7 bases. Germline values: CDR1 MGHRA, CDR2 YSYEKL. The CDR3 is 18 residues long. V was clipped by 3 bases and J by 1 base; unmatched bases: 15. CDR3 sequence reads: CASSQKGGQSGTSYEQYF. Written as DNA, the CDR3 is TGCGCCAGCAGCCAGAAAGGGGGACAGTCCGGGACATCCTACGAGCAGTACTTC.

This CDR3 reads CASSLALRELKDTQYF. Written as DNA, the CDR3 is TGTGCCAGCAGCTTAGCCCTAAGAGAGTTGAAAGATACGCAGTATTTT. The chain is built from TRBV7-6 and TRBJ2-3; D unresolved. This CDR3 is built from 16 residues. V was shortened by 0 bases and J by 5 bases, with 15 bases between the two germline ends. The germline V gene has CDR1 SGHVS and CDR2 FNYEAQ.

CDR3 sequence reads: CATKEELAGYNEQFF. The CDR3 coding sequence is TGTGCCACCAAAGAGGAACTAGCGGGCTACAATGAGCAGTTCTTC. V gene TRBV2 combines with J gene TRBJ2-1; 9 bases are shared with TRBD2. Germline CDR1 SNHLY, CDR2 FYNNEI. The CDR3 is made up of 15 amino acids. The ends lost 10 bases at V and 3 bases at J; junction bases unmatched: 10.

The V and J genes are TRBV5-1 and TRBJ2-1; weak D call: TRBD1 (6 bases). The CDR3 extends over 13 amino acids. CDR1 is SGHRS and CDR2 is YFSETQ in the germline V gene. The ends were cut back, 4 bases at V and 4 bases at J, with 9 bases in the middle. The CDR3 region has the DNA TGCGCCAGCAGCGGGACAATATACAATGAGCAGTTCTTC. Its translation: CASSGTIYNEQFF.